This record covers a single TCR beta chain. This sample was included in a study of sequential checkpoint blockade in melanoma. About the study: Randomization was 1:1 between first-line nivolumab→ipilimumab and ipilimumab→nivolumab. DNA from 91 pretreatment tumor samples underwent TCRβ immunosequencing.

The CDR3 totals 14 residues. The germline V gene has CDR1 KGHSH and CDR2 LQKENI. Trimming removed 5 bases from V and 8 bases from J; junction bases left unmatched: 8. The assay was immunoSEQ multiplex PCR, and TCRdb's table has in-frame clones only and misses some. This sample yields about 3,400 clones, of which under 20% are seen a single time; more than 7.5% belongs to the top ten. This sample's treatment: randomized to nivolumab then ipilimumab (arm A) or the reverse (arm B). The receptor was derived from a human donor with melanoma. The material was tumor tissue (inferred from file names), obtained from a patient given nivolumab and ipilimumab in sequence. This chain uses TRBV18 with TRBJ2-1; 8 bases fit TRBD1. CDR3 sequence reads: CASSERTGIDEQFF. The CDR3 DNA sequence: TGTGCCAGCTCAGAGCGGACAGGGATCGATGAGCAGTTCTTC.